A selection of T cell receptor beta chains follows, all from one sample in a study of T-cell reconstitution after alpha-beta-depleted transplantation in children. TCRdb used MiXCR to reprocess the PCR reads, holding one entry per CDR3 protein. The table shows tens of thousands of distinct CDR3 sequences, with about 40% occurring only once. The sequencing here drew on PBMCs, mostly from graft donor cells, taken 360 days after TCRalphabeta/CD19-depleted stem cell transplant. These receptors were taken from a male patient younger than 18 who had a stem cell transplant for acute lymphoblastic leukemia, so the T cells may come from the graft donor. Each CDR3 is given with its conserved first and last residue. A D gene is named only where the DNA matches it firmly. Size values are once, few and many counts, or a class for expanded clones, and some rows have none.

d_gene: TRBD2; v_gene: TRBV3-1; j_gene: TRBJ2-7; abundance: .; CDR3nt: TGTGCCAGCAGCCAATTCCGACTAGCGGGAGGGCGCTACGAGCAGTACTTC; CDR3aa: CASSQFRLAGGRYEQYF
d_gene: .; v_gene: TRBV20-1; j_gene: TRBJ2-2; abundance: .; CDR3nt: TGCAGTGCTAGAGATCTAAGAGGCACCGGGGAGCTGTTTTTT; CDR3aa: CSARDLRGTGELFF
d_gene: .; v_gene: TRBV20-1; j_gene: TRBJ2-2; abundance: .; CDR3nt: TGCAGTGCTAGAGATCGTCAATACACCGGGGAGCTGTTTTTT; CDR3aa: CSARDRQYTGELFF
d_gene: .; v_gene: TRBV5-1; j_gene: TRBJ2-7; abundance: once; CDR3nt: TGCGCCAGCAGCCCTGCTAGCGCCATTTCCTACGAGCAGTACTTC; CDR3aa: CASSPASAISYEQYF
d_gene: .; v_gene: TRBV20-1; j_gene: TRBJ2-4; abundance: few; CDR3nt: TGCAGTGCTAGCCGTCCTGGGTCCCGGGGAAACATTCAGTACTTC; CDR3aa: CSASRPGSRGNIQYF
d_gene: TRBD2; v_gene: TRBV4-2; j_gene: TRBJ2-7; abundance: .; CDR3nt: TGTGCCAGCAGCCAAGATGTGATTGGACTAGCGGACTCCTACGAGCAGTACTTC; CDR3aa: CASSQDVIGLADSYEQYF
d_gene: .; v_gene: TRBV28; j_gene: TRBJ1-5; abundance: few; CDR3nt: TGTGCCAGCAGCTCCGATATAAATCAGCCCCAGCATTTT; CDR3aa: CASSSDINQPQHF
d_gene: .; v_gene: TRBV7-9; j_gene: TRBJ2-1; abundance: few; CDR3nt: TGTGCCAGCAGCTTAGAGGGACTTTTGGGATACAATGAGCAGTTCTTC; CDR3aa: CASSLEGLLGYNEQFF
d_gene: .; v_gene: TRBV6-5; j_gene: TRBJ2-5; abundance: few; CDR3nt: TGTGCCAGCAGTTTACTGGAGACCCAGTACTTC; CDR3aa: CASSLLETQYF
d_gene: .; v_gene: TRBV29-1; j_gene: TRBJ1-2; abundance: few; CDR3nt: TGCAGCGTTTTGGTGTGGGACCGACCTAACTATGGCTACACCTTC; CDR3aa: CSVLVWDRPNYGYTF
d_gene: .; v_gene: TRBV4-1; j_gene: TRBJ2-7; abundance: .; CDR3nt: TGCGCCAGCAGCCAAGCGGGACGCTATGAGCAGTACTTC; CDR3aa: CASSQAGRYEQYF
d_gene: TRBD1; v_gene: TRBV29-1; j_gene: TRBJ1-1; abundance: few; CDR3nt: TGCAGCGCAACGACAGGGGGGATGAACACTGAAGCTTTCTTT; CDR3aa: CSATTGGMNTEAFF
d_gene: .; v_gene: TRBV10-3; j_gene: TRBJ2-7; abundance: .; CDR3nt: TGTGCCATCAGTGAAGGACAGCCCTACGAGCAGTACTTC; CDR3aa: CAISEGQPYEQYF
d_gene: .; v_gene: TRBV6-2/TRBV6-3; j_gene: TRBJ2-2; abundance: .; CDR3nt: TGTGCCAGCAGTCCCTTTCCGGGACCCCTCCCAAAATTTATCAACACCGGGGAGCTGTTTTTT; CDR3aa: CASSPFPGPLPKFINTGELFF
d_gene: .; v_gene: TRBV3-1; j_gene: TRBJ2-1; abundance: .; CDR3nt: TGTGCCAGCAGCAAACCCTCAGGGAATGAGCAGTTCTTC; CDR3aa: CASSKPSGNEQFF
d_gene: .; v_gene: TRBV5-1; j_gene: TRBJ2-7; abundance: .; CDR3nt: TGCGCCAGCAGCTTCGGAGATCACTACGAGCAGTACTTC; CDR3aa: CASSFGDHYEQYF
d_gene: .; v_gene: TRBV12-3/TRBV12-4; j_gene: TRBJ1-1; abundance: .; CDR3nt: TGTGCCAGCAAACGAGCAGGCAGGGAAGCTGAAGCTTTCTTT; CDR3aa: CASKRAGREAEAFF
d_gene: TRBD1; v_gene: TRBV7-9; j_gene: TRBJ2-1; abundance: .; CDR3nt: TGTGCCAGCAGCATCCGACCGGGACAGGGTAAGGAGAATGAGCAGTTCTTC; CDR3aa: CASSIRPGQGKENEQFF
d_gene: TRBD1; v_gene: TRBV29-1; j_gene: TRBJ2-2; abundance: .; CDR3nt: TGCAGCGTTGAGGGGACAGGGAGCACCGGGGAGCTGTTTTTT; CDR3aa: CSVEGTGSTGELFF
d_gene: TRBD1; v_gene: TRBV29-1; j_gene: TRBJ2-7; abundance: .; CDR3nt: TGCAGCGTTGAAGGCCTCCCGGGACAGGGGTACGAGCAGTACTTC; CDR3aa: CSVEGLPGQGYEQYF
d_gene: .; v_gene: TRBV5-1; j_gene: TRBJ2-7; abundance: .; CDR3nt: TGCGCCAGCAGCTGGACCGGGACTGGATACGAGCAGTACTTC; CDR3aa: CASSWTGTGYEQYF
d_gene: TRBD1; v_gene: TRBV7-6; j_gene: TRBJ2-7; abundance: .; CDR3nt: TGTGCCAGCAGCTCCGGGACAGGGGGGTACGAGCAGTACTTC; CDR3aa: CASSSGTGGYEQYF
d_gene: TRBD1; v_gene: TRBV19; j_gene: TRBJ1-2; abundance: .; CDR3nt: TGTGCCAGTAGTATCGGACAGGGAAGAAGGTCTAACTATGGCTACACCTTC; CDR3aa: CASSIGQGRRSNYGYTF
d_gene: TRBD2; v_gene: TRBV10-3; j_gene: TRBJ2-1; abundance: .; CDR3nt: TGTGCCGCACGGGGGGGAAATGAGCAGTTCTTC; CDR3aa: CAARGGNEQFF
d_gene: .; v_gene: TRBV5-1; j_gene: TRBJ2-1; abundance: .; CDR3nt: TGCGCCAGCAGCGCCCCACCGGGACAACACAAGACTGAGCAGTTCTTC; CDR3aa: CASSAPPGQHKTEQFF
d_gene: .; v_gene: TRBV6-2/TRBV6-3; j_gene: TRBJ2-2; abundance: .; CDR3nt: TGTGCCAGCAGGCGGACCTACTCCACCGGGGAGCTGTTTTTT; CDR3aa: CASRRTYSTGELFF
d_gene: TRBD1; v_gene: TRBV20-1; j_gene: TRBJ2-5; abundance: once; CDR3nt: TGCAGTGCTGGTGTAGGACAGGGAGAAGAGACCCAGTACTTC; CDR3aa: CSAGVGQGEETQYF
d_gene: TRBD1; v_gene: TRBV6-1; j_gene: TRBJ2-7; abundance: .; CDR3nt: TGTGCCAGCAGGACGTCGACAGGGGCCCTCTACGAGCAGTACTTC; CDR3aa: CASRTSTGALYEQYF
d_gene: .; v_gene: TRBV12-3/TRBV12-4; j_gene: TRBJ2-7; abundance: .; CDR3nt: TGTGCCAGCAGTTTAGCAGGCAGCTCCTACGAGCAGTACTTC; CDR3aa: CASSLAGSSYEQYF
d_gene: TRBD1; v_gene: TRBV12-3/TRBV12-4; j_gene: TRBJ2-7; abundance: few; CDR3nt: TGTGCCAGCAGGGGACAGACCGACTACGAGCAGTACTTC; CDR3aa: CASRGQTDYEQYF
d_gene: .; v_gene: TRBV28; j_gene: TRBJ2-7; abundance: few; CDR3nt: TGTGCCAGCAGTTTAGGCAGGTCCGCCTACGAGCAGTACTTC; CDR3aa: CASSLGRSAYEQYF
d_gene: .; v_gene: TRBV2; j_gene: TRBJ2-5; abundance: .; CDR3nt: TGTGCCAGCAGTGAACGAACCACCCAAGAGACCCAGTACTTC; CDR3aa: CASSERTTQETQYF
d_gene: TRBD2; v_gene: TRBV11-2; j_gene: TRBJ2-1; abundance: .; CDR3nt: TGTGCCAGCAGCCCGGCTAGCGGGGGGGCCTACAATGAGCAGTTCTTC; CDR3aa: CASSPASGGAYNEQFF
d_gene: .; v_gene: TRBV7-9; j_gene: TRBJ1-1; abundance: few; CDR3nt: TGTGCCAGCACCCCCCCTGGGAACACTGAAGCTTTCTTT; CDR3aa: CASTPPGNTEAFF
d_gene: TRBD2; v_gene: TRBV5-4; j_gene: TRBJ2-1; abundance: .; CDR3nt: TGTGCCAGCAGCTCGGGACTAGCGGGGTACGTTGAGCAGTTCTTC; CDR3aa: CASSSGLAGYVEQFF
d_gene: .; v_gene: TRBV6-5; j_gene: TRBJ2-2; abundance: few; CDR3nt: TGTGCCAGCAGTTACATCGGTGGGGCCGGGGAGCTGTTTTTT; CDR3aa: CASSYIGGAGELFF
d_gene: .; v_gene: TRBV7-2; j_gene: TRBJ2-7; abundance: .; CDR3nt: TGTGCCAGCAGCTTAAATTACTACGAGCAGTACTTC; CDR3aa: CASSLNYYEQYF
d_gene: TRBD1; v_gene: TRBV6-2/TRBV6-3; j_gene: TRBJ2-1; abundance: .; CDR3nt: TGTGCCAGCGTACAGGGGGTTAGGCAGTTCTTC; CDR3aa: CASVQGVRQFF
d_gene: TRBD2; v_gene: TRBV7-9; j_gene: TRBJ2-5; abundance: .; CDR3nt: TGTGCCAGCAGCGCACTAGCGGGGGGGCCAGAGACCCAGTACTTC; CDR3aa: CASSALAGGPETQYF
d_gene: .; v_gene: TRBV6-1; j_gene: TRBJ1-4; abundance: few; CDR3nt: TGTGCCAGCAGCGAGTATGGTATCAATGAAAAACTGTTTTTT; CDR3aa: CASSEYGINEKLFF
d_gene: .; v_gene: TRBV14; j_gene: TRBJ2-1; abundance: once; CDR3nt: TGTGCCAGCAGCCAAGATCGGCAGTTCTTC; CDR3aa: CASSQDRQFF
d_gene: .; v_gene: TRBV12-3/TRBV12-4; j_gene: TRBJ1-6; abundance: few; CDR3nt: TGTGCCAGCAGTTTACAGGGGTGGCAATCACCCCTCCACTTT; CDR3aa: CASSLQGWQSPLHF
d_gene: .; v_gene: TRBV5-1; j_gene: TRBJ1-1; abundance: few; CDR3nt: TGCGCCAGCAGCTTTTCGAAAGGGGACACTGAAGCTTTCTTT; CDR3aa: CASSFSKGDTEAFF
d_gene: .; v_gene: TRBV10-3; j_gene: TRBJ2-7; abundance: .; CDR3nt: TGTGCCATCAGTGAGTCAGGGGCCGAGCACGAGCAGTACTTC; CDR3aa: CAISESGAEHEQYF
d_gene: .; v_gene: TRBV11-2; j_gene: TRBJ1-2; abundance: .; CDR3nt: TGTGCCAGCAGCTTAAGAGGGGGTCCTAACTATGGCTACACCTTC; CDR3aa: CASSLRGGPNYGYTF
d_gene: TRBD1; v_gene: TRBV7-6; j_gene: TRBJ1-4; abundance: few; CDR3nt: TGTGCCAGCAGCTCGACAGGGGCTAATGACGAAAAACTGTTTTTT; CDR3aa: CASSSTGANDEKLFF